The present T cell receptor (beta chain) was sequenced within a study of cytomegalovirus exposure and HLA in healthy donors. General study findings and limits: The classifier, whose performance was assessed in both the original and validation cohorts, reportedly diagnosed cytomegalovirus status with high specificity and sensitivity. Rarity held for most TCR sequences, but there were some public TCRs that occurred in many donors. In vitro testing confirmed a few CMV-associated chains as specific for CMV antigens. The study listed roughly 160 cytomegalovirus-associated TCR beta chains.

The repertoire was sequenced with immunoSEQ multiplex PCR; TCRdb's copy has only in-frame clones and lacks some. The sample contains about 74,000 clones, about 94% of which appear only once. The count of this clone is one. Its antigen remains unidentified. V gave up 5 bases and J gave up 3 bases; unmatched junction bases: 10. CDR3 length: 15 amino acids. Germline values: CDR1 MDHEN, CDR2 SYDVKM. This chain links TRBV28 with TRBJ2-7; 7 bases match TRBD1. Sequencing used PBMCs. This TCR came from a man between 18 and 29 years old in good health and CMV-seropositive. This CDR3 reads CASSPTTGMGYEQYF. The CDR3 coding sequence is TGTGCCAGCAGTCCGACGACAGGGATGGGCTACGAGCAGTACTTC.